These 5 T cell receptor beta chains were sequenced from one sample in a study of blood T cell repertoires in COVID-19. This table comes from immunoSEQ multiplex PCR, and its TCRdb copy is limited to in-frame clones, with some not included. The sample lists a few hundred thousand clones, more than 85% occurring once. The material sequenced was peripheral blood. Receptor source: a person aged 18 to 35 with COVID-19, enrolled during active disease.

V and J are TRBV4-2 and TRBJ2-7, with D possibly matching TRBD1 (6 bases). The V end lost 0 bases, the J end lost 2 bases, and 11 bases lay between the germline ends. The CDR3 loop spans 15 amino acids. Germline CDR1 reads LGHNA; CDR2 reads YNFKEQ. The CDR3 DNA is TGTGCCAGCAGCCAAGACCCAGGGGAAGCCTACGAGCAGTACTTC. It is translated as CASSQDPGEAYEQYF.

CDR3 in amino acids: CASSEGRQLAYEQYF. CDR3 in DNA: TGTGCCAGCAGTGAAGGACGACAGCTTGCCTACGAGCAGTACTTC. The gene calls are TRBV6-1 and TRBJ2-7; a weak D match, TRBD1 (5 bases). The germline V gene encodes CDR1 MNHNS and CDR2 SASEGT. V lost 1 base to trimming and J lost 2 bases, with 12 bases between them. The CDR3 is made up of 15 amino acids.

The chain couples TRBV11-2 to TRBJ2-7; 7 nucleotides align to TRBD2. The CDR3 runs to 14 residues. CDR1 and CDR2 (germline): SGHAT, FQNNGV. Losses at the gene ends were 2 bases for V and 6 bases for J; bases not matched to a gene: 7. Here the CDR3 DNA reads TGTGCCAGCAGCTTATCGGCGGGAGCTGGCGAGCAGTACTTC. This codes for CASSLSAGAGEQYF.

The chain uses TRBV4-1 and TRBJ1-2; 9 bases align to TRBD1. This CDR3 has 17 residues. J was trimmed by 4 bases and V by 1 base; bases with no gene match: 10. Germline-derived CDR1 and CDR2 are MGHRA and YSYEKL. The CDR3, as DNA: TGCGCCAGCAGCCAAGCCCTTACCGGGACAGGGATCTATGGCTACACCTTC. This translates into CASSQALTGTGIYGYTF.

This CDR3 is CASSLGGTNEKLFF. The CDR3 region has the DNA TGTGCCAGTAGTCTCGGCGGAACTAATGAAAAACTGTTTTTT. This sequence joins TRBV19 and TRBJ1-4; D is unresolved. This CDR3 contains 14 residues. V lost 5 bases, J lost 1 base, and 8 bases lay in between. The germline gives CDR1 LNHDA, CDR2 SQIVND (reference sequence).